Below are 21 T cell receptor beta chains sequenced from a single sample in a study of human T cells and chemical hapten exposure. The time point was: patch test 3, about 24 weeks after DPC sensitization. As for treatment: therapeutic diphenylcyclopropenone sensitization with weekly scalp DPC. From the RACE reads, TCRdb called clonotypes with MiXCR, one entry per CDR3 protein. The sample shows about 190,000 distinct CDR3 sequences, 24% of them seen only once. The sequenced sample was whole blood, obtained in connection with sensitization to the hapten diphenylcyclopropenone (DPC). Every receptor here comes from a woman in her thirties or forties with alopecia areata. Some clones in this sample may be carry-over from other donors' samples.

This chain connects TRBV9 to TRBJ2-3; tentative D call: TRBD1 (5 bases). This CDR3 has 14 amino acids. The germline CDR1 and CDR2 sequences are SGDLS and YYNGEE. V dropped 2 bases and J dropped 1 base, with 8 bases sitting between them. In nucleotides, the CDR3 is TGTGCCAGCAGCGTTACACAGGGCACAGATACGCAGTATTTT. It encodes CASSVTQGTDTQYF.

This chain joins TRBV12-3 or TRBV12-4 and TRBJ2-6; D ambiguous. Deletions cut 6 bases from V and 0 bases from J, with 12 bases between. There are 16 residues in the CDR3. CDR3 coding DNA: TGTGCCAGCAGCCCGCGACGGGCCTCTGGGGCCAACGTCCTGACTTTC. It encodes CASSPRRASGANVLTF.

This sequence joins TRBV10-3 and TRBJ1-2; the match to TRBD1 covers 10 bases. The germline CDR1 and CDR2 sequences are ENHRY and SYGVKD. J was trimmed by 4 bases and V by 0 bases; bases with no gene match: 5. CDR3 length: 16 amino acids. The CDR3 spells CAISESGDRGGYGYTF. The CDR3 DNA reads as TGTGCCATCAGTGAGTCTGGGGACAGGGGCGGCTATGGCTACACCTTC.

The sample holds many counts of this clonotype. The J gene is TRBJ2-5, the V gene TRBV7-2, with D hard to call. The CDR3 loop spans 13 amino acids. Germline CDR1 and CDR2: SGHTA and FQGNSA. V was trimmed by 5 bases and J by 4 bases, leaving 11 bases between them. The CDR3 DNA follows: TGTGCCAGCAGCAACTCCCCCCTAGAGACCCAGTACTTC. Encoded protein: CASSNSPLETQYF.

The J gene is TRBJ1-5, the V gene TRBV15; 8 bases agree with TRBD1. Trimming cost V 3 bases and J 7 bases; bases outside gene matches: 14. The V gene's germline CDR1 is LNHNV and CDR2 YYDKDF (reference sequence). The CDR3 length is 17 residues. The CDR3 DNA is TGTGCCACCAGCAGCTTTACAGGGGGTGTAGTGGGGCAGCCCCAGCATTTT. It yields the protein CATSSFTGGVVGQPQHF.

The gene calls are TRBV5-1 and TRBJ2-7; D is possibly TRBD2 (6 bases). The CDR3 loop spans 14 amino acids. Germline-derived CDR1 and CDR2 are SGHRS and YFSETQ. V was clipped by 1 base and J by 3 bases, with 11 bases between them. The CDR3 bases are TGCGCCAGCAGCTTGCCGGGACTCATCTACGAGCAGTACTTC. This gives the protein CASSLPGLIYEQYF.

The V and J genes are TRBV20-1 and TRBJ1-2, with D possibly being TRBD1 (6 bases). The CDR3 is 14 residues long. Germline values: CDR1 DFQATT, CDR2 SNEGSKA (reference sequence). V shed 5 bases and J shed 4 bases, with 17 bases lying between them. The CDR3 DNA sequence: TGCAGTGCTGGAATAATACAGGGTAGCTATGGCTACACCTTC. It codes for CSAGIIQGSYGYTF.

This clonotype was found a few times. The chain has TRBV20-1 and TRBJ2-1, with 11 nucleotides matching TRBD2. Germline loops: CDR1 DFQATT, CDR2 SNEGSKA (reference sequence). V shed 5 bases and J 8 bases; nucleotides not matched to a gene: 5. There are 13 residues in the CDR3. The CDR3 loop reads CSASGTSGHEQFF. The CDR3 DNA sequence: TGCAGTGCTTCCGGGACTAGCGGCCATGAGCAGTTCTTC.

The chain couples TRBV9 to TRBJ2-7; 7 bases line up with TRBD1. The CDR3 sequence is 14 residues long. Germline V gene lookup returns CDR1 SGDLS and CDR2 YYNGEE. Trimming at V came to 3 bases and at J to 2 bases, leaving 5 bases not matched to a gene. DNA of the CDR3: TGTGCCAGCAGCGGGCAGGGGGACGCCTACGAGCAGTACTTC. This translates into CASSGQGDAYEQYF.

The chain employs TRBV12-3 or TRBV12-4 and TRBJ2-3; D unresolved. V lost 7 bases and J 1 base, leaving 6 bases between the germline ends. The CDR3 is 12 amino acids. The DNA for the CDR3 is TGTGCCAGCACCGCAGGCACAGATACGCAGTATTTT. Its protein is CASTAGTDTQYF.

This clonotype appeared many times. The J gene is TRBJ2-1, the V gene TRBV18, with D maybe TRBD2 (6 bases). This CDR3 is built from 15 residues. The ends were cut back, 7 bases at V and 6 bases at J, with 19 bases in the middle. The germline CDR1 and CDR2 sequences are KGHSH and LQKENI. The CDR3 loop reads CASFPPLREFNEQFF. Here the CDR3 DNA reads TGTGCCAGCTTTCCCCCCCTTCGGGAGTTCAATGAGCAGTTCTTC.

This clonotype was counted between two and nine times. The chain links TRBV7-2 to TRBJ2-5, with D uncertain. V was shortened by 2 bases and J by 5 bases, with 9 bases between the two germline ends. The CDR3 is 13 amino acids. The V gene's germline CDR1 is SGHTA and CDR2 FQGNSA. The CDR3 nucleotides read TGTGCCAGCAGCTTAAGCACGGCCGAGACCCAGTACTTC. Translation gives CASSLSTAETQYF.

The sample holds a few counts of this clonotype. This sequence joins TRBV6-2 or TRBV6-3 and TRBJ2-7, with D possibly being TRBD2 (6 bases). The V gene's germline CDR1 is MNHEY and CDR2 SVGEGT. The CDR3 is made up of 14 amino acids. The V end lost 6 bases, the J end lost 7 bases, and 19 bases lay between the germline ends. The CDR3 is CASSRTSSIREQYF. The CDR3 DNA reads as TGTGCCAGCAGCCGAACTAGCTCCATAAGAGAGCAGTACTTC.

This clonotype was seen at least ten times. The gene calls are TRBV10-3 and TRBJ2-1, with 11 bases matching TRBD2. The CDR3 sequence is 13 residues long. Germline trimming cut 11 bases from V and 5 bases from J; bases unmatched to any gene: 5. Per the germline V gene, CDR1 is ENHRY and CDR2 is SYGVKD. The DNA of the CDR3 is TGTGCCTTAGGGACTAGCGGAAACAATGAGCAGTTCTTC. Translated, it gives CALGTSGNNEQFF.

This clonotype was seen a single time. The gene calls are TRBV5-5 and TRBJ2-7; D is unclear. Germline values: CDR1 SGHKS, CDR2 YYEKEE (reference sequence). Trimming took 4 bases from V and 6 from J, leaving 14 bases between them. The CDR3 is 13 residues long. The CDR3 spells CASSNELATEQYF. DNA for the CDR3: TGTGCCAGCAGCAATGAACTTGCGACCGAGCAGTACTTC.

This rearrangement joins TRBV6-1 to TRBJ2-1; 9 positions match TRBD1. This CDR3 is 15 amino acids long. Germline lookup yields CDR1 MNHNS and CDR2 SASEGT. The ends lost 5 bases at V and 7 bases at J; junction bases unmatched: 9. The CDR3 sequence is CASSNRDRVANEQFF. DNA of the CDR3: TGTGCCAGCAGTAACCGGGACAGGGTAGCTAATGAGCAGTTCTTC.

The rearrangement joins TRBV3-1 to TRBJ2-7, with D possibly being TRBD1 (6 bases). The CDR3 loop spans 15 amino acids. The V gene lost 5 bases and the J gene lost 3 bases, with 17 bases spanning the gap. Germline CDR1 and CDR2: LGHDT and YNNKEL (reference sequence). CDR3 in amino acids: CASSFSGVPRYEQYF. The CDR3 DNA follows: TGTGCCAGCAGCTTCTCAGGGGTCCCACGCTACGAGCAGTACTTC.

The V call is TRBV20-1, the J call TRBJ1-6; TRBD1 matches at 9 bases. This CDR3 has 16 amino acids. From germline, CDR1 is DFQATT and CDR2 SNEGSKA (reference sequence). Losses at the gene ends were 1 base for V and 7 bases for J; bases not matched to a gene: 8. In DNA form, the CDR3 reads TGCAGTGCTAGAGCCGGGGGGACAGGGAAAAATTCACCCCTCCACTTT. It translates to CSARAGGTGKNSPLHF.

The chain joins TRBV7-2 to TRBJ2-7; no firm D call. Trimming took 2 bases from V and 0 from J, leaving 8 bases between them. Germline V CDR1 and CDR2: SGHTA, FQGNSA. The CDR3 has 14 amino acids. Written as DNA, the CDR3 is TGTGCCAGCAGCTTATACCCCCGCTCCTACGAGCAGTACTTC. The encoded protein is CASSLYPRSYEQYF. Supplemented by reference TRBV7-2 and TRBJ2-7, the full variable domain reads GAGVSQSPSNKVTEKGKDVELRCDPISGHTALYWYRQSLGQGLEFLIYFQGNSAPDKSGLPSDRFSAERTGGSVSTLTIQRTQQEDSAVYLCASSLYPRSYEQYFGPGTRLTVT.

V gene TRBV27 combines with J gene TRBJ1-2; the match to TRBD1 covers 9 bases. Germline-derived CDR1 and CDR2 are MNHEY and SMNVEV (reference sequence). The CDR3 spans 19 residues. After removal of 4 bases from V and 0 bases from J, the junction contained 15 bases not matched to a gene. The CDR3 sequence is CASSSLGAGGDRANYGYTF. The CDR3, as DNA: TGTGCCAGCAGTTCCTTGGGGGCAGGAGGGGACAGGGCTAACTATGGCTACACCTTC.

This clonotype was observed a handful of times. The gene calls are TRBV4-3 and TRBJ1-5; the match to TRBD1 covers 10 bases. CDR1 and CDR2 from the germline V gene are LGHNA and YSLEER. This CDR3 region has 15 residues. Germline trimming cut 2 bases from V and 6 bases from J; bases unmatched to any gene: 4. CDR3 protein: CASSQRQGAGQPQHF. DNA of the CDR3: TGCGCCAGCAGCCAAAGACAGGGGGCCGGTCAGCCCCAGCATTTT.